This T cell receptor (beta chain) appears in the sequencing data of a study of blood T cell repertoires in COVID-19. Study-level background: Italy, Spain and the United States were the sources of the convalescent and acute COVID-19 samples. PBMCs, B-cell-depleted T cells, or T cells were the source of the cDNA or gDNA that made up the material.

Authors' analysis steps: Quantification of nucleated cells was approximated via reference gene primer amplification. Generated by immunoSEQ multiplex PCR, the TCRdb table keeps only in-frame clones and is missing some. Clone size and V and J calls were adopted from that table, with D and trimming inferred from the DNA. The repertoire consists of 55,000 to 75,000 clones, with 83% occurring once and the leading ten covering roughly 6%. The CDR3 sequence is 16 residues long. Per the germline V gene, CDR1 is MDHEN and CDR2 is SYDVKM. V lost 7 bases and J lost 3; bases outside the gene matches: 11. The receptor was derived from a human donor in a cohort sampled during active COVID-19. The rearrangement links TRBV28 to TRBJ2-3, with TRBD1 identical over 9 bases. What was sequenced was peripheral blood. As DNA, the CDR3 is TGTGCCAGCAACACAGTCGGGACAGGGAGTACAGATACGCAGTATTTT. Its translation is CASNTVGTGSTDTQYF.